This TCR beta chain was sequenced in a study of CD8 T cells in ankylosing spondylitis. Trimming removed 3 bases from V and 0 bases from J, with 9 bases in between. The CDR3 totals 15 residues. Broader study findings: Several highly homologous variants made up a TCR beta motif, and this motif appeared characteristic of ankylosing spondylitis blood.

Each CDR3 protein gets one entry after TCRdb re-called the 5' RACE reads with MiXCR. Here the sample spans some 840,000 distinct CDR3 sequences, about an eighth being singletons. This clonotype was counted only a few times. Its specificity is unknown. The rearrangement joins TRBV12-3 or TRBV12-4 to TRBJ1-5, with a possible D match to TRBD1 (6 bases). Sample: blood, either unsorted or a sorted T cell fraction (not recorded which). The clonotype comes from a male donor with ankylosing spondylitis. The CDR3 spells CASSFRTASNQPQHF. CDR3 sequence (DNA): TGTGCCAGCAGTTTCCGGACAGCTAGCAATCAGCCCCAGCATTTT.